This T cell receptor (beta chain) was recovered during a study of control samples from healthy donors and cancer patients. The method was immunoSEQ multiplex PCR; TCRdb's version includes in-frame clones alone and lacks a portion of them. The sample shows approximately 150,000 clones, 80% to 95% of them seen only once. Trimming took 7 bases from V and 1 from J; bases not matched to a gene: 6. The CDR3 is 15 residues long. Germline loops: CDR1 SNHLY, CDR2 FYNNEI. The rearrangement links TRBV2 to TRBJ2-1, with 8 bases matching TRBD2. The receptor's source is a man aged 25-45 years in good health. The sequenced sample consisted of blood. CDR3 coding DNA: TGTGCCAGCAATGGCGCGGGGGGATCCTACAATGAGCAGTTCTTC. This sequence encodes CASNGAGGSYNEQFF.